This T cell receptor (beta chain) was recorded in a study of blood T cell repertoires in COVID-19. Overall study: COVID-19 samples, acute and convalescent, were from the United States, Italy and Spain. In each case, the material was cDNA or gDNA derived from T cells, B-cell-depleted T cells, or PBMCs.

In its sample, this clone was seen once. In the authors' methods: Reference gene primer amplification gave nucleated cell count estimates. Measured with immunoSEQ multiplex PCR; TCRdb has only the in-frame clones, and not every one. The DNA gave D and trimming, while V, J and clone size come from that table. The sample records roughly 22,000 clones, 82% being singletons. The CDR3 loop spans 14 amino acids. Germline V CDR1 and CDR2: SGHNT, YYREEE (reference sequence). V was pared by 6 bases and J by 2 bases, with 15 bases between. The J gene is TRBJ2-7, the V gene TRBV5-4, with TRBD1 as a possible D gene (5 bases). This TCR derives from a human donor in a cohort sampled during active COVID-19. The sample comprised peripheral blood. The CDR3 here is CASKLDSLTYEQYF. For the CDR3, the DNA is TGTGCCAGCAAATTAGACAGCTTAACCTACGAGCAGTACTTC.